The clone carrying this TCR beta chain has a single count. The data were taken from a study of shared clonotypes between healthy human individuals. As for the study in general: Donors had three CD4 naive, three CD4 memory, two CD8 naive and one CD8 memory plate apiece.

Genomic DNA per cell subset filled all wells of several immunoSEQ plates. TCRdb's copy holds only in-frame clones and misses some; the assay was immunoSEQ multiplex PCR. The data show hundreds of thousands of clones, 90% to 96% seen once. Donation came from healthy HIV-negative adults that had no recent acute infections or vaccinations. The study separated CD4+ cells into CD45RA+ naive and CD45RA-negative memory subsets. The TCR was taken from a woman aged 25 to 39 in good health. Sequencing was performed on naive CD4+ T cells sorted from blood. As for subset: CD45RA+ positively selected.

CDR3 residues: CAWSLGGSGTEAFF. The CDR3 DNA sequence: TGTGCCTGGAGTCTAGGGGGCAGTGGCACTGAAGCTTTCTTT. V is TRBV30 and J is TRBJ1-1; 7 nucleotides agree with TRBD1. This CDR3 contains 14 residues. V dropped 2 bases and J dropped 4; count of bases not matched to a gene: 7. The germline CDR1 and CDR2 sequences are GTSNPN and SVGIG (reference sequence).